The clone carrying this T cell receptor (beta chain) occurred a few times. Its target is unknown. The CDR3 is 18 residues long. The germline V and J ends were trimmed by 3 bases and 0 bases, with 19 bases remaining between them. Germline values: CDR1 SGHTA, CDR2 FQGNSA. These data originate in a study of T cells after yellow fever vaccination. Broader study findings: Some clonotypes, a small share, were shared between CD4 and CD8 compartments. Weaker in magnitude, the secondary response showed a faster peak on day 5 versus 15.

Template switching with 5'RACE generated the TCR cDNA and added a universal primer site and UMIs. TCRdb reprocessed the 5' RACE reads via MiXCR and lists one record per CDR3 protein. The sample yields about 330,000 distinct CDR3 sequences, approximately 4% seen once. The J gene is TRBJ2-3, the V gene TRBV7-2; D not certain. The TCR originated in a man aged 18 to 29 who received the YFV17D yellow fever vaccine. The source was PBMCs, collected 5 days after the yellow fever booster vaccination. Here the CDR3 reads CASSFPRTHGKSTDTQYF. CDR3 DNA: TGTGCCAGCAGCTTTCCGAGGACCCACGGCAAAAGCACAGATACGCAGTATTTT.